The text below deals with one T cell receptor (beta chain). These data are taken from a study of blood T cell repertoires in COVID-19. At the level of the study: The United States, Italy and Spain provided the acute and convalescent COVID-19 samples. T cells, B-cell-depleted T cells, or PBMCs supplied cDNA or gDNA.

J lost 5 bases, V lost 7 bases, and 7 bases had no gene match. The CDR3 runs 13 residues. As originally analysed: For nucleated cells, counts were estimated from reference gene primer amplification. Sequencing was performed with immunoSEQ multiplex PCR; in TCRdb, only in-frame clones are kept and a portion is missing. The V and J calls and clone size come from that table; D and trimming were worked out from the DNA. Of approximately 99,000 clones listed, 84% are singletons. The receptor's source is a man in his 70s with active or convalescent COVID-19. The gene calls are TRBV12-3 or TRBV12-4 and TRBJ1-2, with TRBD1 identical over 7 bases. The material sequenced was peripheral blood. CDR3 sequence (DNA): TGTGCCAGCAAACCGACAGGGACTTATGGCTACACCTTC. Translated: CASKPTGTYGYTF.